This is a list of T cell receptor beta chains from one sample in a study of regulatory T cells in long-lasting Graves disease. TCRdb called the multiplex PCR reads again in MiXCR, with one record for every CDR3 protein. The data contain about 430,000 distinct CDR3 sequences, approximately 16% of them singletons. The same data also contributed to another study, on T cells in Graves' hyperthyroidism and ophthalmopathy.

The sample was peripheral blood mononuclear cells (PBMCs), taken at new diagnosis, from a patient treated with antithyroid drugs. All receptors derive from a woman aged 40 to 50 with Graves disease. Both conserved end residues are part of each CDR3. The D gene is left open where the match is weak. Some rows mark clone size as missing; the rest say once, few, many or name a class of expanded clone.

J gene: TRBJ2-1; D gene: TRBD2; clone size: NA; V gene: TRBV9; CDR3 protein: CASSVWAGDDNEQFF; CDR3 DNA: TGTGCCAGCAGTGTTTGGGCGGGAGACGACAATGAGCAGTTCTTC
J gene: TRBJ1-1; D gene: NA; clone size: many; V gene: TRBV30; CDR3 protein: CAWSEGRNTEAFF; CDR3 DNA: TGTGCCTGGAGTGAAGGGAGGAACACTGAAGCTTTCTTT
J gene: TRBJ2-3; D gene: TRBD1; clone size: many; V gene: TRBV28; CDR3 protein: CASSFRPDRLEADTQYF; CDR3 DNA: TGTGCCAGCAGTTTCAGGCCGGACAGGCTAGAGGCGGATACGCAGTATTTT
J gene: TRBJ2-7; D gene: TRBD1; clone size: many; V gene: TRBV28; CDR3 protein: CASSLRQGAAIEQYF; CDR3 DNA: TGTGCCAGCAGTTTACGACAGGGGGCGGCGATCGAGCAGTACTTC
J gene: TRBJ2-3; D gene: TRBD2; clone size: many; V gene: TRBV11-1; CDR3 protein: CASSLYFGSGTDHPTQYF; CDR3 DNA: TGTGCCAGCAGCTTATATTTTGGTAGCGGGACGGATCATCCTACGCAGTATTTT
J gene: TRBJ2-7; D gene: NA; clone size: many; V gene: TRBV3-1; CDR3 protein: CASSQVGSPYEQYF; CDR3 DNA: TGTGCCAGCAGCCAAGTAGGGAGCCCCTACGAGCAGTACTTC
J gene: TRBJ2-1; D gene: TRBD2; clone size: many; V gene: TRBV2; CDR3 protein: CASSEAEGLARGEQFF; CDR3 DNA: TGTGCCAGCAGTGAAGCGGAGGGACTAGCACGAGGTGAGCAGTTCTTC
J gene: TRBJ2-2; D gene: NA; clone size: NA; V gene: TRBV6-1; CDR3 protein: CASQAERELPGELFF; CDR3 DNA: TGTGCCAGCCAAGCGGAGAGAGAGTTACCCGGGGAGCTGTTTTTT
J gene: TRBJ2-7; D gene: NA; clone size: once; V gene: TRBV6-2/TRBV6-3; CDR3 protein: CASSNPRTYSYEQYF; CDR3 DNA: TGTGCCAGCAGCAACCCCCGGACGTATTCCTACGAGCAGTACTTC
J gene: TRBJ2-1; D gene: TRBD1; clone size: few; V gene: TRBV24-1; CDR3 protein: CATSDPGTGVNNEQFF; CDR3 DNA: TGTGCCACCAGTGACCCCGGGACAGGGGTAAACAATGAGCAGTTCTTC
J gene: TRBJ1-2; D gene: NA; clone size: many; V gene: TRBV28; CDR3 protein: CASSFGDGGYGYTF; CDR3 DNA: TGTGCCAGCAGTTTTGGGGATGGCGGCTATGGCTACACCTTC
J gene: TRBJ2-1; D gene: TRBD2; clone size: many; V gene: TRBV30; CDR3 protein: CAWSVLLAGVNEQFF; CDR3 DNA: TGTGCCTGGAGTGTCTTGCTAGCGGGAGTCAATGAGCAGTTCTTC
J gene: TRBJ1-2; D gene: TRBD1; clone size: many; V gene: TRBV6-1; CDR3 protein: CASRTPGQVYGYTF; CDR3 DNA: TGTGCCAGCAGAACCCCGGGACAGGTCTATGGCTACACCTTC
J gene: TRBJ1-5; D gene: NA; clone size: NA; V gene: TRBV2; CDR3 protein: CASSYVPREPQHF; CDR3 DNA: TGTGCCAGCAGCTATGTCCCGAGGGAGCCCCAGCATTTT
J gene: TRBJ2-2; D gene: TRBD1; clone size: NA; V gene: TRBV7-3; CDR3 protein: CASSLLGQGSYTGELFF; CDR3 DNA: TGTGCCAGCAGCTTACTAGGACAGGGGTCCTACACCGGGGAGCTGTTTTTT
J gene: TRBJ2-2; D gene: NA; clone size: many; V gene: TRBV18; CDR3 protein: CASSPGQQNTGELFF; CDR3 DNA: TGTGCCAGCTCACCCGGACAGCAGAACACCGGGGAGCTGTTTTTT
J gene: TRBJ1-1; D gene: NA; clone size: few; V gene: TRBV6-9; CDR3 protein: CASSYSQYTEAFF; CDR3 DNA: TGTGCCAGCAGTTACTCTCAGTACACTGAAGCTTTCTTT
J gene: TRBJ2-3; D gene: NA; clone size: many; V gene: TRBV11-2; CDR3 protein: CASSSYEADTQYF; CDR3 DNA: TGTGCCAGCAGCTCCTATGAGGCAGATACGCAGTATTTT
J gene: TRBJ1-5; D gene: TRBD1; clone size: many; V gene: TRBV12-3/TRBV12-4; CDR3 protein: CASSRDRDQPQHF; CDR3 DNA: TGTGCCAGCAGTCGCGACAGGGATCAGCCCCAGCATTTT
J gene: TRBJ1-2; D gene: NA; clone size: many; V gene: TRBV3-1; CDR3 protein: CASSQALRTVNYGYTF; CDR3 DNA: TGTGCCAGCAGCCAAGCTCTTAGGACAGTCAACTATGGCTACACCTTC
J gene: TRBJ2-4; D gene: NA; clone size: many; V gene: TRBV20-1; CDR3 protein: CSAGFGVPSGNIQYF; CDR3 DNA: TGCAGTGCTGGCTTCGGGGTTCCATCGGGAAACATTCAGTACTTC
J gene: TRBJ2-7; D gene: TRBD1; clone size: many; V gene: TRBV28; CDR3 protein: CASSPRTGNTEQYF; CDR3 DNA: TGTGCCAGCAGCCCCCGGACAGGGAATACAGAGCAGTACTTC
J gene: TRBJ1-1; D gene: TRBD1; clone size: many; V gene: TRBV6-2/TRBV6-3; CDR3 protein: CASNDRGLNTEAFF; CDR3 DNA: TGTGCCAGCAACGACAGGGGCCTTAACACTGAAGCTTTCTTT
J gene: TRBJ2-5; D gene: TRBD2; clone size: many; V gene: TRBV28; CDR3 protein: CASSPLVSGRAETQYF; CDR3 DNA: TGTGCCAGCAGTCCCCTTGTGAGCGGGAGGGCCGAGACCCAGTACTTC
J gene: TRBJ1-2; D gene: TRBD1; clone size: many; V gene: TRBV7-2; CDR3 protein: CASSLGGQGHGYTF; CDR3 DNA: TGTGCCAGCAGCTTAGGGGGACAGGGTCATGGCTACACCTTC
J gene: TRBJ1-1; D gene: NA; clone size: NA; V gene: TRBV4-2; CDR3 protein: CASSQERSDTEAFF; CDR3 DNA: TGTGCCAGCAGCCAGGAACGGTCGGACACTGAAGCTTTCTTT
J gene: TRBJ2-1; D gene: NA; clone size: many; V gene: TRBV14; CDR3 protein: CASSPRGLRQFF; CDR3 DNA: TGTGCCAGCAGCCCCAGGGGACTTCGGCAGTTCTTC
J gene: TRBJ2-1; D gene: NA; clone size: many; V gene: TRBV30; CDR3 protein: CAITGRTYNEQFF; CDR3 DNA: TGTGCCATTACAGGGCGCACCTACAATGAGCAGTTCTTC
J gene: TRBJ2-1; D gene: TRBD2; clone size: many; V gene: TRBV2; CDR3 protein: CASSRLAGGPYEQFF; CDR3 DNA: TGTGCCAGCAGCAGACTAGCGGGAGGGCCCTATGAGCAGTTCTTC
J gene: TRBJ2-7; D gene: TRBD1; clone size: many; V gene: TRBV5-1; CDR3 protein: CASSLDRGPYEQYF; CDR3 DNA: TGCGCCAGCAGCTTGGACAGGGGACCATACGAGCAGTACTTC
J gene: TRBJ2-7; D gene: TRBD1; clone size: many; V gene: TRBV27; CDR3 protein: CASSPHAGTGGYEQYF; CDR3 DNA: TGTGCCAGCAGTCCCCATGCTGGGACAGGGGGCTACGAGCAGTACTTC
J gene: TRBJ2-3; D gene: NA; clone size: many; V gene: TRBV12-5; CDR3 protein: CASGLPLGGLTDTQYF; CDR3 DNA: TGTGCTAGTGGTTTGCCACTGGGGGGACTCACAGATACGCAGTATTTT
J gene: TRBJ1-1; D gene: TRBD1; clone size: many; V gene: TRBV29-1; CDR3 protein: CSVGTGMNTEAFF; CDR3 DNA: TGCAGCGTTGGGACAGGGATGAACACTGAAGCTTTCTTT
J gene: TRBJ2-2; D gene: TRBD2; clone size: few; V gene: TRBV15; CDR3 protein: CATSRVSGMGAGELFF; CDR3 DNA: TGTGCCACCAGCAGAGTTAGCGGGATGGGAGCCGGGGAGCTGTTTTTT
J gene: TRBJ2-7; D gene: NA; clone size: once; V gene: TRBV20-1; CDR3 protein: CSARDRGAYEQYF; CDR3 DNA: TGCAGTGCTAGAGATCGGGGAGCTTACGAGCAGTACTTC
J gene: TRBJ1-1; D gene: NA; clone size: many; V gene: TRBV12-3/TRBV12-4; CDR3 protein: CASTPEGVWTEAFF; CDR3 DNA: TGTGCCAGCACTCCCGAGGGGGTTTGGACTGAAGCTTTCTTT
J gene: TRBJ2-1; D gene: NA; clone size: NA; V gene: TRBV7-6; CDR3 protein: CASSLVLETRDEQFF; CDR3 DNA: TGTGCCAGCAGCTTAGTACTAGAGACCCGCGATGAGCAGTTCTTC
J gene: TRBJ1-2; D gene: NA; clone size: many; V gene: TRBV4-2; CDR3 protein: CASSQDILADSSLPYGYTF; CDR3 DNA: TGTGCCAGCAGCCAAGATATTTTGGCCGACTCTTCATTACCTTATGGCTACACCTTC
J gene: TRBJ2-1; D gene: NA; clone size: few; V gene: TRBV4-1; CDR3 protein: CASSQAGPLGNEQFF; CDR3 DNA: TGCGCCAGCAGCCAAGCGGGACCCCTGGGGAATGAGCAGTTCTTC
J gene: TRBJ2-3; D gene: NA; clone size: many; V gene: TRBV20-1; CDR3 protein: CSAGDLTDTQYF; CDR3 DNA: TGCAGTGCGGGGGACCTGACAGATACGCAGTATTTT
J gene: TRBJ2-7; D gene: TRBD1; clone size: many; V gene: TRBV20-1; CDR3 protein: CSARVQGGYEQYF; CDR3 DNA: TGCAGTGCTAGAGTACAGGGGGGTTACGAGCAGTACTTC
J gene: TRBJ2-7; D gene: NA; clone size: NA; V gene: TRBV4-1; CDR3 protein: CASSQPTKDGTYEQYF; CDR3 DNA: TGCGCCAGCAGCCAACCTACGAAGGACGGGACCTACGAGCAGTACTTC
J gene: TRBJ2-5; D gene: TRBD2; clone size: few; V gene: TRBV5-1; CDR3 protein: CASSLGEGLQETQYF; CDR3 DNA: TGCGCCAGCAGCCTGGGGGAGGGCCTTCAAGAGACCCAGTACTTC
J gene: TRBJ1-4; D gene: TRBD1; clone size: many; V gene: TRBV12-3/TRBV12-4; CDR3 protein: CASRRQGTTNEKLFF; CDR3 DNA: TGTGCCAGCAGGAGACAGGGTACGACTAATGAAAAACTGTTTTTT
J gene: TRBJ2-5; D gene: NA; clone size: few; V gene: TRBV28; CDR3 protein: CASSPPGGRRETQYF; CDR3 DNA: TGTGCCAGCAGTCCCCCGGGGGGCCGAAGAGAGACCCAGTACTTC
J gene: TRBJ2-3; D gene: TRBD1; clone size: many; V gene: TRBV10-3; CDR3 protein: CAISRTGSTDTQYF; CDR3 DNA: TGTGCCATCAGCCGGACAGGGTCGACAGATACGCAGTATTTT
J gene: TRBJ2-5; D gene: NA; clone size: few; V gene: TRBV9; CDR3 protein: CASSVQGYDGETQYF; CDR3 DNA: TGTGCCAGCAGCGTTCAGGGTTATGATGGAGAGACCCAGTACTTC
J gene: TRBJ2-1; D gene: TRBD1; clone size: many; V gene: TRBV7-3; CDR3 protein: CASSHPGTGREQFF; CDR3 DNA: TGTGCCAGCAGCCACCCAGGGACAGGGCGGGAGCAGTTCTTC
J gene: TRBJ1-1; D gene: NA; clone size: many; V gene: TRBV28; CDR3 protein: CASSLSLGRDTEAFF; CDR3 DNA: TGTGCCAGCAGTTTATCCTTAGGGAGGGACACTGAAGCTTTCTTT
J gene: TRBJ2-5; D gene: TRBD2; clone size: many; V gene: TRBV7-2; CDR3 protein: CASSGTSGRQETQYF; CDR3 DNA: TGTGCCAGCAGCGGGACTAGCGGGAGGCAAGAGACCCAGTACTTC
J gene: TRBJ1-5; D gene: NA; clone size: many; V gene: TRBV28; CDR3 protein: CASSFSGRVEQPQHF; CDR3 DNA: TGTGCCAGCAGTTTCTCGGGCAGGGTAGAACAGCCCCAGCATTTT
J gene: TRBJ2-7; D gene: NA; clone size: many; V gene: TRBV29-1; CDR3 protein: CSVEVTVTESSYEQYF; CDR3 DNA: TGCAGCGTTGAAGTGACGGTGACAGAAAGCTCCTACGAGCAGTACTTC
J gene: TRBJ1-6; D gene: NA; clone size: many; V gene: TRBV2; CDR3 protein: CASSEGLRSDNSPLHF; CDR3 DNA: TGTGCCAGCAGTGAGGGGTTGCGCTCTGATAATTCACCCCTCCACTTT
J gene: TRBJ1-4; D gene: TRBD1; clone size: many; V gene: TRBV7-2; CDR3 protein: CASSLAGQGARNEKLFF; CDR3 DNA: TGTGCCAGCAGCTTAGCAGGCCAGGGGGCGAGGAATGAAAAACTGTTTTTT
J gene: TRBJ2-1; D gene: NA; clone size: many; V gene: TRBV3-1; CDR3 protein: CASSQGTGYNEQFF; CDR3 DNA: TGTGCCAGCAGCCAAGGGACTGGCTACAATGAGCAGTTCTTC
J gene: TRBJ2-7; D gene: TRBD1; clone size: many; V gene: TRBV28; CDR3 protein: CASSPGQGGEQYF; CDR3 DNA: TGTGCCAGCAGTCCGGGACAGGGAGGCGAGCAGTACTTC
J gene: TRBJ2-1; D gene: NA; clone size: many; V gene: TRBV7-3; CDR3 protein: CASSLTPGVGHSYNEQFF; CDR3 DNA: TGTGCCAGCAGCTTAACGCCCGGAGTGGGACACTCCTACAATGAGCAGTTCTTC
J gene: TRBJ2-7; D gene: TRBD2; clone size: many; V gene: TRBV18; CDR3 protein: CASSPTGGTYEQYF; CDR3 DNA: TGTGCCAGCTCACCCACGGGAGGGACCTACGAGCAGTACTTC
J gene: TRBJ1-3; D gene: NA; clone size: NA; V gene: TRBV29-1; CDR3 protein: CSVKRDTSGNTIYF; CDR3 DNA: TGCAGCGTTAAACGGGACACCTCTGGAAACACCATATATTTT
J gene: TRBJ2-7; D gene: NA; clone size: NA; V gene: TRBV24-1; CDR3 protein: CATSDLSQGSSYEQYF; CDR3 DNA: TGTGCCACCAGTGATTTGAGTCAGGGAAGCTCCTACGAGCAGTACTTC